The sequence of this T cell receptor beta chain was determined in a study of blood T cell repertoires in COVID-19. Germline trimming cut 6 bases from V and 6 bases from J; bases unmatched to any gene: 10. The CDR3 covers 15 residues. Germline lookup yields CDR1 MNHEY and CDR2 SMNVEV (reference sequence). TCRdb's copy holds only in-frame clones and misses some; the assay was immunoSEQ multiplex PCR. This table has about 210,000 clones, around 85% appearing once. The TCR originated in a man between 40 and 49 years old who had recovered from COVID-19. This chain links TRBV27 with TRBJ1-5, with 8 bases matching TRBD1. The specimen was PBMCs or T cells enriched from blood (not recorded which). CDR3 in amino acids: CASSTRGQGAQPQHF. CDR3 DNA sequence: TGTGCCAGCAGCACCAGGGGGCAGGGGGCTCAGCCCCAGCATTTT.